This passage covers 23 T cell receptor beta chains from one sample sequenced in a study of CD8 T cells in ankylosing spondylitis. TCRdb recomputed calls from the 5' RACE reads with MiXCR, one row per CDR3 protein. The data contain 8,400 or so distinct CDR3 sequences, around 4.2% of them singletons. Sequenced material: blood, either unsorted or a sorted T cell fraction (not recorded which). The receptors derive from a female donor with ankylosing spondylitis or in good health (not recorded which).

This clonotype qualifies as medium-sized (0.01 to 0.1%). The chain recombines TRBV9 with TRBJ2-7, with a weak D call TRBD2 (7 bases). The CDR3 spans 15 residues. In germline, CDR1 is SGDLS, CDR2 YYNGEE. V was trimmed by 4 bases and J by 2 bases, leaving 16 bases between them. CDR3: CASSPEGGATYEQYF. The CDR3, as DNA: TGTGCCAGCAGCCCCGAAGGGGGGGCAACCTACGAGCAGTACTTC.

This clonotype ranks as medium-sized. DNA of the CDR3: TGTGCCAGCAGCGTCCGGGACGGCCAAGCTTTCTTT. Its translation is CASSVRDGQAFF. The rearrangement uses TRBV9 and TRBJ1-1; D perhaps matches TRBD1 (5 bases). Trimming took 2 bases from V and 9 from J, leaving 11 bases between them. Germline lookup yields CDR1 SGDLS and CDR2 YYNGEE. The CDR3 extends over 12 amino acids.

In this sample, this clonotype turned up a few times. CDR3 loop: CASSDGQLNYEQYF. The CDR3 DNA follows: TGTGCCAGCAGCGATGGACAGCTCAACTACGAGCAGTACTTC. This chain uses TRBV9 with TRBJ2-7, with D possibly being TRBD1 (6 bases). With 3 bases removed from V and 3 bases from J, the gap between germline ends came to 13 bases. Germline CDR1 reads SGDLS; CDR2 reads YYNGEE. This CDR3 is 14 amino acids long.

Many counts were recorded for this clonotype. J is TRBJ1-5 and V is TRBV9; 8 nucleotides match TRBD1. The germline V gene encodes CDR1 SGDLS and CDR2 YYNGEE. The J segment lost 3 bases and the V segment lost 0 bases, leaving 2 bases of the junction unmatched. CDR3 length: 15 amino acids. CDR3 residues: CASSVGQGHNQPQHF. The CDR3 DNA sequence: TGTGCCAGCAGCGTAGGACAGGGGCACAATCAGCCCCAGCATTTT.

This clonotype was detected ten times or more. J is TRBJ2-1 and V is TRBV9; no firm D call. Germline V gene lookup returns CDR1 SGDLS and CDR2 YYNGEE. V dropped 3 bases and J dropped 8 bases, with 18 bases sitting between them. The CDR3 totals 15 residues. CDR3 nucleotide sequence: TGTGCCAGCAGCGGAGAATTGGGCGCAAGCTATGAGCAGTTCTTC. Translating it yields CASSGELGASYEQFF.

Judged by abundance, this clonotype is medium-sized. This chain connects TRBV9 to TRBJ1-1; TRBD1 aligns across 8 bases. V lost 3 bases to trimming and J lost 11 bases; unmatched junction nucleotides: 6. The CDR3 totals 12 residues. Germline CDR1 is SGDLS and CDR2 is YYNGEE. CDR3 amino acids: CASSDSDRDAFF. CDR3 coding DNA: TGTGCCAGCAGCGACTCGGACAGGGATGCTTTCTTT.

By frequency in the sample, this clonotype is medium-sized. The chain joins TRBV9 to TRBJ2-7, with D perhaps matching TRBD2 (6 bases). The CDR3 runs to 17 residues. V was pared by 0 bases and J by 7 bases, with 23 bases between. Germline CDR1 reads SGDLS; CDR2 reads YYNGEE. The CDR3 sequence is CASSVEGLPSAVAEQYF. The CDR3 nucleotides read TGTGCCAGCAGCGTAGAGGGACTCCCATCGGCTGTAGCGGAGCAGTACTTC.

This clonotype is classed as medium-sized (0.01 to 0.1%). The CDR3 is CASSVRAVGPYGYTF. The CDR3 bases are TGTGCCAGCAGCGTGAGGGCAGTTGGACCCTATGGCTACACCTTC. This chain links TRBV9 with TRBJ1-2; D uncertain. Looked up from germline, CDR1 is SGDLS and CDR2 is YYNGEE. V gave up 2 bases and J gave up 4 bases, with 15 bases separating them. The length of the CDR3 is 15 residues. The full variable domain, its missing parts supplied by reference TRBV9 and TRBJ1-2, is DSGVTQTPKHLITATGQRVTLRCSPRSGDLSVYWYQQSLDQGLQFLIQYYNGEERAKGNILERFSAQQFPDLHSELNLSSLELGDSALYFCASSVRAVGPYGYTFGSGTRLTVV.

This clonotype was detected many times. The J gene is TRBJ1-2, the V gene TRBV9; 12 bases map to TRBD1. V lost 3 bases to trimming and J lost 7 bases; unmatched junction nucleotides: 10. This CDR3 comprises 16 residues. Per the germline V gene, CDR1 is SGDLS and CDR2 is YYNGEE. CDR3 bases: TGTGCCAGCAGCGAGGCCCGGGACAGGGGGCTCGGTGGCTACACCTTC. As protein: CASSEARDRGLGGYTF.

The rearrangement links TRBV9 to TRBJ2-5; tentative D call: TRBD2 (7 bases). The CDR3 is made up of 15 amino acids. Trimming left V 5 bases short and J 5 bases short, with 19 bases between. Germline V lookup: CDR1 SGDLS, CDR2 YYNGEE. The CDR3 DNA sequence: TGTGCCAGCAGTCCCCGTCGGGGGGCCGGTGAGACCCAGTACTTC. Translating gives CASSPRRGAGETQYF.

This rearrangement joins TRBV9 to TRBJ2-7; 10 nucleotides line up with TRBD2. The CDR3 consists of 15 residues. The germline V gene encodes CDR1 SGDLS and CDR2 YYNGEE. The V segment lost 5 bases and the J segment 3 bases; nucleotides outside the gene matches: 8. CDR3 nucleotides: TGTGCCAGCAGTCCCGAGGTAGCGGGGGGCTACGAGCAGTACTTC. Translated, it gives CASSPEVAGGYEQYF.

This clonotype was observed many times. V usage is TRBV9 and J usage is TRBJ2-1, with D possibly matching TRBD2 (6 bases). Germline loops: CDR1 SGDLS, CDR2 YYNGEE. Trimming pared 4 bases from V and 6 bases from J, leaving 14 bases between. The CDR3 contains 14 residues. The CDR3 sequence: CASSPRLGTNEQFF. DNA of the CDR3: TGTGCCAGCAGCCCCCGACTAGGAACCAATGAGCAGTTCTTC.

This clonotype counts as medium-sized. The V call is TRBV9, the J call TRBJ1-1, with D maybe TRBD1 (6 bases). V gave up 5 bases and J gave up 3 bases, with 17 bases separating them. This CDR3 comprises 15 residues. The germline gives CDR1 SGDLS, CDR2 YYNGEE. Here the CDR3 reads CASRRPTGHDTEAFF. The CDR3 bases are TGTGCCAGCAGGAGGCCAACAGGGCATGACACTGAAGCTTTCTTT.

This clonotype was counted once. The chain uses TRBV9 and TRBJ2-5, with TRBD1 matching 7 bases. The ends lost 0 bases at V and 5 bases at J; junction bases unmatched: 10. The CDR3 has 16 amino acids. CDR1 and CDR2 from the germline V gene are SGDLS and YYNGEE. CDR3 amino acids: CASSVGDRANEETQYF. CDR3 coding DNA: TGTGCCAGCAGCGTAGGCGACAGGGCGAATGAGGAGACCCAGTACTTC.

About this clonotype: A much larger clone is a single base away; this may be a read error. No conserved phenylalanine or tryptophan is present at the end of the CDR3, so a read error is the likely explanation. The rearrangement links TRBV9 to TRBJ1-3; possibly TRBD1 for D (6 bases). Deletions cut 3 bases from V and 4 bases from J, with 8 bases between. Germline CDR1 reads SGDLS; CDR2 reads YYNGEE. There are 13 residues in the CDR3. CDR3 amino acids: CASSAGQGNTIYI. The CDR3 DNA is TGTGCCAGCAGCGCCGGACAGGGAAACACCATATATATT.

About this clonotype: This may arise from a read error, as a much more abundant clone is one base away. This chain joins TRBV9 and TRBJ2-3, with a tentative D call TRBD2 (6 bases). The CDR3 runs to 16 residues. Germline CDR1 reads SGDLS; CDR2 reads YYNGEE. The DNA of the CDR3 is TGTGCCAGCAGCGTAGAGACCGGGGGACTCACAGCTACGCAGTATTTT. The encoded protein is CASSVETGGLTATQYF.

This clonotype showed up many times. The chain links TRBV9 to TRBJ2-2, with 12 bases fitting TRBD1. J lost 5 bases, V lost 3 bases, and 17 bases had no gene match. From germline, CDR1 is SGDLS and CDR2 YYNGEE. This CDR3 is 20 amino acids long. Written as DNA, the CDR3 is TGTGCCAGCAGCGCCCCCCGGGACAGGGGGCGAGGAGCCCCAACCGGGGAGCTGTTTTTT. It yields the protein CASSAPRDRGRGAPTGELFF.

This clonotype was recorded at least ten times. CDR3 in DNA: TGTGCCAGCAGCCCTAGCGGGGGGGCCTTAGATACGCAGTATTTT. Its translation is CASSPSGGALDTQYF. The V and J genes are TRBV9 and TRBJ2-3; 12 bases fit TRBD2. Per the germline V gene, CDR1 is SGDLS and CDR2 is YYNGEE. The J segment lost 5 bases and the V segment lost 4 bases, leaving 5 bases of the junction unmatched. The CDR3 length is 15 residues.

This clonotype was counted ten times or more. This chain connects TRBV9 to TRBJ2-7; 8 bases fit TRBD2. This CDR3 has 14 residues. Looked up from germline, CDR1 is SGDLS and CDR2 is YYNGEE. The trim removed 2 bases at V and 7 bases at J, leaving 8 bases unmatched. CDR3 residues: CASSVLAGSSEQYF. CDR3 nucleotide sequence: TGTGCCAGCAGCGTCTTAGCGGGGTCCAGTGAGCAGTACTTC. Using reference TRBV9 and TRBJ2-7 for the parts outside the CDR3, the full variable domain is DSGVTQTPKHLITATGQRVTLRCSPRSGDLSVYWYQQSLDQGLQFLIQYYNGEERAKGNILERFSAQQFPDLHSELNLSSLELGDSALYFCASSVLAGSSEQYFGPGTRLTVT.

The chain uses TRBV9 and TRBJ2-7; the D gene is possibly TRBD1 (6 bases). The CDR3 loop spans 13 amino acids. Looked up from germline, CDR1 is SGDLS and CDR2 is YYNGEE. Trimming left V 1 base short and J 3 bases short, with 8 bases between. CDR3 protein: CASSVTTGYEQYF. The CDR3 DNA reads TGTGCCAGCAGCGTAACGACAGGCTACGAGCAGTACTTC.

This clonotype was found many times. The CDR3 is CASSAPDREFNEQFF. The DNA for the CDR3 is TGTGCCAGCAGCGCCCCGGACAGGGAATTCAATGAGCAGTTCTTC. The gene calls are TRBV9 and TRBJ2-1; TRBD1 agrees at 8 bases. The ends lost 3 bases at V and 6 bases at J; junction bases unmatched: 8. CDR1 is SGDLS, CDR2 YYNGEE, per germline. The length of the CDR3 is 15 residues.

The table lists this clonotype with many counts. The J gene is TRBJ2-2, the V gene TRBV9; 15 positions match TRBD2. Germline V gives CDR1 SGDLS, CDR2 YYNGEE. With 5 bases clipped from V and 1 base from J, the junction kept 6 bases outside the gene matches. This CDR3 has 18 residues. For the CDR3, the DNA is TGTGCCAGCAGTTGGGGGACTAGCGGGGGGTTGAACACCGGGGAGCTGTTTTTT. As protein: CASSWGTSGGLNTGELFF.

The table lists this clonotype with many counts. The chain carries TRBV9 and TRBJ2-3; 8 nucleotides agree with TRBD2. This CDR3 has 17 amino acids. With V trimmed by 2 bases and J by 3 bases, 11 bases remained unmatched. Germline V gene lookup returns CDR1 SGDLS and CDR2 YYNGEE. The CDR3 DNA is TGTGCCAGCAGCGTCGGACTAGCCTCGGGGAGGACAGATACGCAGTATTTT. Translation gives CASSVGLASGRTDTQYF.